What follows is one TCR beta chain and its context. The sample originates from a study of OX40 agonist ivuxolimab in advanced cancers. Study as a whole: Of the participants, approximately 40% had some prior anti-PD-1, anti-PD-L1 or anti-CTLA-4 therapy, which was allowed.

Profiling relied on immunoSEQ multiplex PCR, and the TCRdb table lists in-frame clones only, not all of them. Of tens of thousands of clones detected, 75% to 90% appear once; the ten largest clones hold 0.4% to 0.65%. This sequence was found in an adult with an advanced solid tumor such as melanoma, head and neck, liver or kidney cancer. The specimen was CD4+ or CD8+ T cells sorted from blood, collected in a trial of the OX40 agonist ivuxolimab.

The CDR3 sequence is CATSSRLGSGEQFF. CDR3 nucleotides: TGTGCCACCAGCAGCCGACTGGGCAGTGGGGAGCAGTTCTTC. The chain carries TRBV15 and TRBJ2-1; D ambiguous. The CDR3 is 14 residues long. The germline CDR1 and CDR2 sequences are LNHNV and YYDKDF (reference sequence). The V and J ends lost 3 bases and 10 bases respectively, with 16 bases between them.